Presented here are 3 T cell receptor beta chains from one specimen sequenced in a study of cytomegalovirus exposure and HLA in healthy donors. 13 Jbeta primers and 60 Vbeta primers were used for the PCR. Assay used: immunoSEQ multiplex PCR; TCRdb lists only in-frame clones, some missing. The sample holds around 130,000 clones, roughly 77% seen once. Specimen: PBMCs. Source of these receptors: a man aged 30-40 years in good health and CMV-seronegative.

V and J are TRBV29-1 and TRBJ2-3; 9 bases line up with TRBD2. J lost 3 bases, V lost 2 bases, and 3 bases had no gene match. This CDR3 region has 14 residues. Germline-derived CDR1 and CDR2 are SQVTM and ANQGSEA. The CDR3 DNA follows: TGCAGCGTTGAAAGCGGGAGGCGAACAGATACGCAGTATTTT. Its protein product is CSVESGRRTDTQYF.

This rearrangement joins TRBV7-3 to TRBJ1-1; the match to TRBD1 covers 7 bases. The ends lost 2 bases at V and 3 bases at J; junction bases unmatched: 0. Germline assignment: CDR1 SGHTA and CDR2 FQGTGA. The CDR3 runs to 13 residues. The CDR3 nucleotides read TGTGCCAGCAGCTTACAGGGGGACACTGAAGCTTTCTTT. Residues: CASSLQGDTEAFF.

This chain joins TRBV4-2 and TRBJ1-1; weak D call: TRBD1 (6 bases). Trimming stripped 0 bases from V and 5 bases from J, with 16 bases between. The V gene's germline CDR1 is LGHNA and CDR2 YNFKEQ. The CDR3 has 16 amino acids. The CDR3 coding sequence is TGTGCCAGCAGCCAAGAAGCGGGGGCCTCGTGGACTGAAGCTTTCTTT. This sequence encodes CASSQEAGASWTEAFF.